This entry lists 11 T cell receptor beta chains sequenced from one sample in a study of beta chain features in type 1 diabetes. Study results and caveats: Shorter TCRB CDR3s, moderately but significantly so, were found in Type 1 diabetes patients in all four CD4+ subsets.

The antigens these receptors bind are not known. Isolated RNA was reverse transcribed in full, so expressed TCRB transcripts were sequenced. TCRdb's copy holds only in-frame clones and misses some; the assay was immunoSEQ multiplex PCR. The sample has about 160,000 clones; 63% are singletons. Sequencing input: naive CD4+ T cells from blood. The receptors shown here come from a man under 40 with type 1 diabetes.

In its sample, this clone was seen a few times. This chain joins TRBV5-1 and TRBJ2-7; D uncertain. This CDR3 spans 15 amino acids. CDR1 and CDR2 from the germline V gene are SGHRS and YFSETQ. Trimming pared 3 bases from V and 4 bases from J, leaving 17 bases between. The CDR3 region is CASSSKEWNWYEQYF. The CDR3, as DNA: TGCGCCAGCAGCTCTAAGGAGTGGAATTGGTACGAGCAGTACTTC.

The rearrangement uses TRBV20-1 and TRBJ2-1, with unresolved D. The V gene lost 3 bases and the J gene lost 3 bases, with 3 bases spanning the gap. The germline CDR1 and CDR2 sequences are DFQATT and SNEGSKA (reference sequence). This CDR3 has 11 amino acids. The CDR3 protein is CSASDYNEQFF. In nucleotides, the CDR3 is TGCAGTGCTAGTGACTACAATGAGCAGTTCTTC.

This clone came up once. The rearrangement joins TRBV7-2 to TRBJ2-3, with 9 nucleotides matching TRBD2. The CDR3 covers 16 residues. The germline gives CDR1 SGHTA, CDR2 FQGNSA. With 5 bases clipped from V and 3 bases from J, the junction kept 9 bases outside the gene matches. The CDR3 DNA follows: TGTGCCAGCAGCCCCACGGGGCTAGCGGGGACAGATACGCAGTATTTT. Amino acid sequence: CASSPTGLAGTDTQYF. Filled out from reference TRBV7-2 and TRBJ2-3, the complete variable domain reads GAGVSQSPSNKVTEKGKDVELRCDPISGHTALYWYRQSLGQGLEFLIYFQGNSAPDKSGLPSDRFSAERTGGSVSTLTIQRTQQEDSAVYLCASSPTGLAGTDTQYFGPGTRLTVL.

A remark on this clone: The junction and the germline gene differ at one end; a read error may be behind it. CDR3 nucleotide sequence: TGTGCCTGGAGTTTCGGTTGGGGCGGGGTCTTT. Translated, it gives CAWSFGWGGVF. The chain recombines TRBV30 with TRBJ1-1, with a tentative D call TRBD1 (5 bases). This CDR3 comprises 11 residues. From germline, CDR1 is GTSNPN and CDR2 SVGIG (reference sequence).

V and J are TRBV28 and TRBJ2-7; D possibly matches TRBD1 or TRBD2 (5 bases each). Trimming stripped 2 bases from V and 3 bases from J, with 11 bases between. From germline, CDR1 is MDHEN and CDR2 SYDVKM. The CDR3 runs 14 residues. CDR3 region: CASSLAGTVYEQYF. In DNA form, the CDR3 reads TGTGCCAGCAGTTTAGCCGGGACGGTCTACGAGCAGTACTTC. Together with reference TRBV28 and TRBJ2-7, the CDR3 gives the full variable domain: DVKVTQSSRYLVKRTGEKVFLECVQDMDHENMFWYRQDPGLGLRLIYFSYDVKMKEKGDIPEGYSVSREKKERFSLILESASTNQTSMYLCASSLAGTVYEQYFGPGTRLTVT.

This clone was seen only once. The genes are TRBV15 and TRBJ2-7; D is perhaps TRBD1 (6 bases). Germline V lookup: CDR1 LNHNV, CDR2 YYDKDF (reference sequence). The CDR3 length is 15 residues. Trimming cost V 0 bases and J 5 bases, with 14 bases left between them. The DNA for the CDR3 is TGTGCCACCAGCAGAGATAACAGGGTTCAGGACGAGCAGTACTTC. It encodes CATSRDNRVQDEQYF.

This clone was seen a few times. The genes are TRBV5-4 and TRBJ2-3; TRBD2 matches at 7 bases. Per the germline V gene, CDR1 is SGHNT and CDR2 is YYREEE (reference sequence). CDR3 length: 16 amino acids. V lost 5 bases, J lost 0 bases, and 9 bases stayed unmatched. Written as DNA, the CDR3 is TGTGCCAGCAGGCCCTGGACGGGGGGAAGCACAGATACGCAGTATTTT. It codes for CASRPWTGGSTDTQYF.

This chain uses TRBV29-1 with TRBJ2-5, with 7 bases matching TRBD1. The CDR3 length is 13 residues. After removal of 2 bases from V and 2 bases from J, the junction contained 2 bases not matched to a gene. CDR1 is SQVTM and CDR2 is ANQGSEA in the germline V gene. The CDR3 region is CSVEQGVQETQYF. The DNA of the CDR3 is TGCAGCGTTGAACAGGGGGTTCAAGAGACCCAGTACTTC.

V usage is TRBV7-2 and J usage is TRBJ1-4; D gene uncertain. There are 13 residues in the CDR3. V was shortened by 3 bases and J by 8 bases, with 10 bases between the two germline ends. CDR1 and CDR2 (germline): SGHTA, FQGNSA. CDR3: CASSFTEGEKLFF. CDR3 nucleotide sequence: TGTGCCAGCAGCTTCACGGAGGGCGAAAAACTGTTTTTT.

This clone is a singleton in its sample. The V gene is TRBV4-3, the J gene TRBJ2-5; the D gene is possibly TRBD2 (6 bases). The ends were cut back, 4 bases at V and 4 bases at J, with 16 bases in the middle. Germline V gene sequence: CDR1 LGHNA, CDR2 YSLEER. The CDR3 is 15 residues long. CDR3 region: CASSPTGGTGETQYF. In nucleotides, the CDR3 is TGCGCCAGCAGCCCCACCGGGGGTACGGGAGAGACCCAGTACTTC.

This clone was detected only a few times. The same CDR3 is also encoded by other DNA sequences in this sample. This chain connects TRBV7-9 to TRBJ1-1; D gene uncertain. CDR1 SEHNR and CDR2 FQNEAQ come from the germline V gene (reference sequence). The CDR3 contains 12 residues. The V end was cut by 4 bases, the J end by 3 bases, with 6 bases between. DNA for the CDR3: TGTGCCAGCAGCTACTTGGACACTGAAGCTTTCTTT. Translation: CASSYLDTEAFF.